This T cell receptor (beta chain) was identified during a study of cytomegalovirus exposure and HLA in healthy donors. Study background: The roughly 120 million unique TCR beta sequences, from roughly 170 million T cells, were found by an earlier analysis. Counted in an early data release were about 80 million unique TCRs from HLA-typed donors.

The PCR made use of 60 Vbeta and 13 Jbeta primers. Sequenced by immunoSEQ multiplex PCR; TCRdb stores in-frame clones only, minus some. Of 140,000 or so clones listed, 72% are singletons. Regarding the study as a whole: Fewer than 200 TCR beta chains were listed as cytomegalovirus-associated. Most TCR beta V segments were productive about 90% or about 30% of the time in an earlier analysis.

CDR1 LNHDA and CDR2 SQIVND come from the germline V gene (reference sequence). This CDR3 region has 14 residues. J lost 5 bases, V lost 6 bases, and 7 bases had no gene match. This clone has more than one count but fewer than ten. What it binds is unknown. This chain connects TRBV19 to TRBJ2-3; the match to TRBD2 covers 8 bases. The sample comprised PBMCs. This TCR was recovered from a man in his forties in good health and CMV-seronegative. The CDR3 here is CASRAGGLGDTQYF. DNA for the CDR3: TGTGCCAGTAGGGCGGGGGGATTGGGAGATACGCAGTATTTT. Using reference TRBV19 and TRBJ2-3 for the parts outside the CDR3, the full variable domain is DGGITQSPKYLFRKEGQNVTLSCEQNLNHDAMYWYRQDPGQGLRLIYYSQIVNDFQKGDIAEGYSVSREKKESFPLTVTSAQKNPTAFYLCASRAGGLGDTQYFGPGTRLTVL.